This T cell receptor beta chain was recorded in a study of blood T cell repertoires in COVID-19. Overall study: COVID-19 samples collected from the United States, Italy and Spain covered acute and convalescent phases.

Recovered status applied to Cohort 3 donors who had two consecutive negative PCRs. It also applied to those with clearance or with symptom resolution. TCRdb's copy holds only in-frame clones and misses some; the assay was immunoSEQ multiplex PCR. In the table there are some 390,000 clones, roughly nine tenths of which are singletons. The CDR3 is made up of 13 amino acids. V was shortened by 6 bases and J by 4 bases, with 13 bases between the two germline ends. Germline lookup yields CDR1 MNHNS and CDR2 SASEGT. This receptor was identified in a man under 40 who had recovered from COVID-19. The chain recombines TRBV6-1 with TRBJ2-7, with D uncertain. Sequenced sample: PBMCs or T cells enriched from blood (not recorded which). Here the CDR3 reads CASSRTVAYEQYF. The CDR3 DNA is TGTGCCAGCAGCCGAACAGTGGCGTACGAGCAGTACTTC.